Described below is a single TCR beta chain sequence and its context. The source of the sample is a study of blood T cell repertoires in COVID-19. Study details: Researchers got acute and convalescent COVID-19 samples from the United States, Italy and Spain. From T cells, B-cell-depleted T cells, or PBMCs came the material, which was cDNA or gDNA.

V lost 5 bases to trimming and J lost 5 bases, with 16 bases between them. Germline CDR1 LGHNT, CDR2 FRNRAP. This CDR3 spans 14 amino acids. Original processing methods: Using reference gene primer amplification, nucleated cell counts were estimated. Produced via immunoSEQ multiplex PCR; TCRdb's table is partial and in-frame only. The DNA was the basis for D and trimming; V, J and clone size are from that table. The sample has 100,000 to 150,000 clones; about 87% are singletons. This clonotype was sampled from a man aged 45-60 years with acute or convalescent COVID-19. The chain uses TRBV12-5 and TRBJ2-7; a weak D match, TRBD2 (6 bases). The sample consisted of peripheral blood. The CDR3 nucleotides read TGTGCTAGTGGTGATGGGACTTTGGAGAACGAGCAGTACTTC. As protein: CASGDGTLENEQYF.